Listed below are T cell receptor beta chains from one sample, sequenced in a study of Graves' ophthalmopathy and Graves' hyperthyroidism. TCRdb reprocessed the multiplex PCR reads with MiXCR, giving one entry per CDR3 protein. The sample carries 300,000 or so distinct CDR3 sequences, roughly a sixth recorded once. The sample taken for sequencing was peripheral blood. Receptors originate from an adult man with Graves' ophthalmopathy. Each CDR3 is given with its conserved first and last residue.

v_call cdr3_aa
TRBV6-1 CASSEGGWSVNYGYTF
TRBV11-1 CASSPHLVVAGGGEQYF
TRBV20-1 CSARPSAGTAETQYF
TRBV4-1 CASSQVGGDGYTF
TRBV2 CASRGIYQETQYF
TRBV9 CASGQRADTQYF
TRBV28 CASSLSRGGWSYEQYF
TRBV9 CASSVGSGRILRGYTF
TRBV7-2 CASSLGGASNYGYTF
TRBV12-3/TRBV12-4 CASRPTSGGGETQYF
TRBV6-5 CASSTTPSSGNTIYF
TRBV7-8 CASSRNWGQTRGEQYF
TRBV7-2 CASWRQGTLGNTIYF
TRBV18 CASSPLGITEAFF
TRBV6-1 CASTEAGTFAYEQYF
TRBV30 CAWSAEQGTGYTF
TRBV19 CASSIDLWGTYEQYF
TRBV12-3/TRBV12-4 CASSKDNYGYTF
TRBV7-3 CASSFRQGYEQYF
TRBV9 CASSATQGYGELFF
TRBV7-2 CASSTGRRQHF
TRBV12-3/TRBV12-4 CASGPLGVRGYTF
TRBV19 CASSTQGRLAEAFF
TRBV6-5 CASSYSKGVGDEQYF
TRBV28 CASSLSRTRGDEQYF
TRBV5-6 CASSRGGTLYGYTF
TRBV20-1 CSAGGVGVIGELFF
TRBV10-3 CAISRISGGAIGELFF
TRBV5-1 CASSVQGMDEQYF
TRBV19 CASTPRSSGNQPQHF
TRBV12-3/TRBV12-4 CASRPTASPNSPLHF
TRBV27 CASSTRDRTPYEQYF
TRBV5-1 CASSFGGENTEAFF
TRBV28 CASSLDRKYEQYF
TRBV2 CASSEQGAQRNTEAFF
TRBV6-5 CASRRDGQQPQHF
TRBV12-3/TRBV12-4 CASRFGPVQANYGYTF
TRBV20-1 CSAIEGTGEANYGYTF
TRBV30 CAWSLEMNTGELFF
TRBV28 CASSRGFGQPQHF
TRBV7-3 CASSQQGGGNTEAFF
TRBV7-9 CASSLAGTATEAFF
TRBV6-4 CASTAPDDPAVAYGYTF
TRBV5-1 CASSLNSYYEQYF
TRBV7-2 CASSPRAREYGYTF
TRBV9 CASSVGQGETQYF